The table lists the clone carrying this T cell receptor beta chain with many counts. The antigen is not known. The use of a sample-barcoded 5' primer and a J-beta primer mix characterized a second PCR of roughly 7 to 11 cycles. TCRdb processed the 5' RACE reads anew with MiXCR; each CDR3 protein has one entry. The sample yields about 780,000 distinct CDR3 sequences, about half seen once. The sample comes from a study of blood T cells in healthy people across ages. Study conclusions and caveats: Correlation between TCR beta diversity and naive T cell percentage was strong.

Trimming pared 0 bases from V and 9 bases from J, leaving 6 bases between. The CDR3 covers 11 residues. The germline gives CDR1 DFQATT, CDR2 SNEGSKA (reference sequence). The chain joins TRBV20-1 to TRBJ2-1; D is undetermined. This clonotype was obtained from a man aged 80 or over in good health. The specimen sequenced was blood. CDR3 sequence: CSAREPPEQFF. In nucleotides, the CDR3 is TGCAGTGCTAGAGAGCCCCCTGAGCAGTTCTTC.